This T cell receptor (beta chain) was observed in a study of blood T cells in healthy people across ages. Combining a sample-barcoded 5' primer with a J-beta primer mix, a second PCR ran for about 6 to 11 cycles. One entry per CDR3 protein results from TCRdb running MiXCR on the 5' RACE reads. The table lists 500,000 to 550,000 distinct CDR3 sequences, more than 20% of them singletons. This clonotype came up many times. The CDR3 has 17 amino acids. These data were also reused for a study on T cells of mothers and their children.

The sample consisted of blood. This clonotype originated in a boy aged 5-17 years in good health. This sequence joins TRBV21-1 and TRBJ2-5; TRBD1 is the table's D call, not checked against the DNA. TRBV21-1 is labeled a pseudogene. The chain's CDR3 is CASPKRGPGRNIETQYF. The CDR3 nucleotides are TGTGCCAGTCCGAAAAGGGGGCCGGGACGGAACATAGAGACCCAGTACTTC.